Listed below are T cell receptor beta chains from one sample, sequenced in a study of T cell changes during pregnancy in multiple sclerosis. The method was immunoSEQ multiplex PCR; TCRdb's version includes in-frame clones alone and lacks a portion of them. Among roughly 61,000 clones listed, more than 90% were seen once. The sample consisted of peripheral blood, taken in the first trimester of pregnancy. The receptor set was obtained from a female donor in good health, enrolled as a control in a pregnancy study. The CDR3 runs from the conserved cysteine through the conserved F or W. Each record gives: J gene, V gene, CDR3 protein.

TRBJ2-1	TRBV19	CASSIEMTGDEQFF
TRBJ1-4	TRBV19	CASSPRGRRTNEKLFF
TRBJ2-7	TRBV6-1	CASSEAWLYYEQYF
TRBJ1-2	TRBV28	CATTPGTAYGYTF
TRBJ2-1	TRBV7-8	CASSLALTTGKQFF
TRBJ1-4	TRBV19	CASSKGWESNEKLFF
TRBJ2-3	TRBV5-4	CASSPGGQDTDTQYF
TRBJ2-7	TRBV27	CASSLHRVSPYEQYF
TRBJ1-2	TRBV7-9	CASSHPQENYGYTF
TRBJ2-6	TRBV7-9	CASSKRRDSSGANVLTF
TRBJ1-2	TRBV19	CASSVNSGAGYGYTF
TRBJ1-1	TRBV5-4	CASSLAGGYTEAFF
TRBJ2-7	TRBV4-2	CASSLLGPTSGGAYHEQYF
TRBJ2-7	TRBV12-5	CASGLGTYYEQYF
TRBJ2-5	TRBV9	CASSVAGGKETQYF
TRBJ2-7	TRBV15	CATSRDRGASYEQYF
TRBJ2-3	TRBV5-1	CASSSGAGSTDTQYF
TRBJ2-2	TRBV9	CASSEAGGSTGELFF
TRBJ1-1	TRBV7-9	CASSSQQGKTEAFF
TRBJ1-5	TRBV10-3	CAISPDRAYQPQHF
TRBJ1-4	TRBV15	CATSRDKGKRDSYEKLFF
TRBJ2-2	TRBV18	CASSLELQGTVLPGELFF
TRBJ1-2	TRBV30	CAWSVNGRGQGKFGYTF
TRBJ1-5	TRBV30	CAWSVSDRGQPQHF